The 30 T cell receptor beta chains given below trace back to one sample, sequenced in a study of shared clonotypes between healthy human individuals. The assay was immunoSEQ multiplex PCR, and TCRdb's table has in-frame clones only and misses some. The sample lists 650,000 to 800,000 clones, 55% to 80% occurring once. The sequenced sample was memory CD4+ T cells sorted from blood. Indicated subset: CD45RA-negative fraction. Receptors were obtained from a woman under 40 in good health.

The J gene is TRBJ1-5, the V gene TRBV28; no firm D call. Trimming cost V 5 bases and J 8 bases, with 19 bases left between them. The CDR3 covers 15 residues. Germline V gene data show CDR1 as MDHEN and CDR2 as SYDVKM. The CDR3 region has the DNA TGTGCCAGCAGTCCGCATACTGGGGAAGTCAAGCCCCAGCATTTT. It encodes CASSPHTGEVKPQHF.

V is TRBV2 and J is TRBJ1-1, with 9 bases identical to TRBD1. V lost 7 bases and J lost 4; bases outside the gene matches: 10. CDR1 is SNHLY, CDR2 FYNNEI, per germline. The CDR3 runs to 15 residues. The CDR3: CASTGTGRASTEAFF. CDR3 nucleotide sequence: TGTGCCAGCACCGGGACAGGGAGAGCAAGCACTGAAGCTTTCTTT.

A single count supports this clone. The CDR3 DNA reads as TGTGCCAGTACCGGGACGACGTACAATGAGCAGTTCTTC. Encoded protein: CASTGTTYNEQFF. The chain joins TRBV19 to TRBJ2-1; D is possibly TRBD1 or TRBD2 (5 bases each). The CDR3 has 13 residues. Between the trimmed V and J ends, which lost 7 bases and 4 bases, there was a span of 11 bases. Germline V gives CDR1 LNHDA, CDR2 SQIVND (reference sequence). Combining the CDR3 with reference TRBV19 and TRBJ2-1 gives the whole variable domain DGGITQSPKYLFRKEGQNVTLSCEQNLNHDAMYWYRQDPGQGLRLIYYSQIVNDFQKGDIAEGYSVSREKKESFPLTVTSAQKNPTAFYLCASTGTTYNEQFFGPGTRLTVL.

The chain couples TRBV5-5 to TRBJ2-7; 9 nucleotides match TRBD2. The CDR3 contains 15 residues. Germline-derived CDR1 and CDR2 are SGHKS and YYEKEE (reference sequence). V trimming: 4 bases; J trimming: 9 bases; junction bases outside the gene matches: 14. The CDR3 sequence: CASSLLAGEGSGQYF. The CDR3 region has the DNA TGTGCCAGCAGCCTATTAGCGGGAGAGGGCTCCGGGCAGTACTTC.

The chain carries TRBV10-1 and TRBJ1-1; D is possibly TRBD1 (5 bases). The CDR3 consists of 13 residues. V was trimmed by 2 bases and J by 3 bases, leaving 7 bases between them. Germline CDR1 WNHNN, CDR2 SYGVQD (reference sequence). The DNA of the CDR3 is TGCGCCAGCAGTGAGGGGGCCTACACTGAAGCTTTCTTT. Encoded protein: CASSEGAYTEAFF.

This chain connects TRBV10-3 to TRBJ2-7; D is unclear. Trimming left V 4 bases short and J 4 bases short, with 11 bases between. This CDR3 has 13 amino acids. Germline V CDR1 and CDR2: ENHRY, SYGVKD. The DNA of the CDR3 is TGTGCCATCAGTGCGTTTACAACATACGAGCAGTACTTC. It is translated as CAISAFTTYEQYF.

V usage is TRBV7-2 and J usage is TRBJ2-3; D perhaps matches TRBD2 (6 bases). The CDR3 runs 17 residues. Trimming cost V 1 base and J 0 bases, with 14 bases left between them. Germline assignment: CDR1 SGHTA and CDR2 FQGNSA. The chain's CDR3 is CASSLVHWGVSTDTQYF. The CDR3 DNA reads TGTGCCAGCAGCTTAGTCCATTGGGGGGTAAGCACAGATACGCAGTATTTT.

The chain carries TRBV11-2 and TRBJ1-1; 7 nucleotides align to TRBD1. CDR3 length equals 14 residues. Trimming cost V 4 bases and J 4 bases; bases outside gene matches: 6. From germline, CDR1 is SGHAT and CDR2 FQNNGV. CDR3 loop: CASSSTGTVTEAFF. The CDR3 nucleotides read TGTGCCAGCAGCTCGACAGGGACCGTCACTGAAGCTTTCTTT.

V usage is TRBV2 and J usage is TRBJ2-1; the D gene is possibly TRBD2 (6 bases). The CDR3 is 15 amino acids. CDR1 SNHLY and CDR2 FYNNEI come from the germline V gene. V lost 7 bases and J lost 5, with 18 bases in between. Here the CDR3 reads CASIRLGADDNEQFF. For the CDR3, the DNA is TGTGCCAGCATCCGACTAGGGGCGGACGACAATGAGCAGTTCTTC.

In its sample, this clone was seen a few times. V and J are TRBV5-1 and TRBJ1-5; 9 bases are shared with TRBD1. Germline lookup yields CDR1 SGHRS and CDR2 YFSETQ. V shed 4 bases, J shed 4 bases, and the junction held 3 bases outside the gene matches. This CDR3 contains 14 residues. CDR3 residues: CASSRTGENQPQHF. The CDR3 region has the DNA TGCGCCAGCAGCAGGACAGGGGAAAATCAGCCCCAGCATTTT.

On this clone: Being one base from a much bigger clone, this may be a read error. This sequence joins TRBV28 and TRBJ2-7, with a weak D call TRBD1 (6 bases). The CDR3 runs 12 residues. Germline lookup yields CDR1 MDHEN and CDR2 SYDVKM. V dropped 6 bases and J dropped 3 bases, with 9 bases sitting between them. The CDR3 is CASSEGVYEQYF. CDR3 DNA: TGTGCCAGCAGCGAGGGGGTCTACGAGCAGTACTTC.

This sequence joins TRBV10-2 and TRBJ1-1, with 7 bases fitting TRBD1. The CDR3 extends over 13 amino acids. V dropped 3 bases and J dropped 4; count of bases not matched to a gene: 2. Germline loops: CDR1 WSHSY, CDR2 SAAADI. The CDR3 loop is CASSEGGPTEAFF. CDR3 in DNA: TGCGCCAGCAGTGAAGGGGGCCCCACTGAAGCTTTCTTT.

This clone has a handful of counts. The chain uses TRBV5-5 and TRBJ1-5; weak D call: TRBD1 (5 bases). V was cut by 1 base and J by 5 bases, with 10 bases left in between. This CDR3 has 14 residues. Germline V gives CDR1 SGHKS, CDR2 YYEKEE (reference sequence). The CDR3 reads CASSLLTGDQPQHF. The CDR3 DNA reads TGTGCCAGCAGCTTGTTAACAGGAGATCAGCCCCAGCATTTT.

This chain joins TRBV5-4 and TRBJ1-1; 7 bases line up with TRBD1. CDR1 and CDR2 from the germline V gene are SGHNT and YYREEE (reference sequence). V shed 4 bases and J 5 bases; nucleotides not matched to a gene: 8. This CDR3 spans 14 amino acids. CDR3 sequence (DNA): TGTGCCAGCAGCGGAGGGGGCTTGAGGACTGAAGCTTTCTTT. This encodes CASSGGGLRTEAFF.

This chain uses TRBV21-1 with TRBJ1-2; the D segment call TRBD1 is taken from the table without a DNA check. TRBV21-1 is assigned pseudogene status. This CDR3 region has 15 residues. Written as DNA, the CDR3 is TGTGCCAGCAGCAAGGTTGCGGACAGCTACTATGGCTACACCTTC. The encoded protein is CASSKVADSYYGYTF.

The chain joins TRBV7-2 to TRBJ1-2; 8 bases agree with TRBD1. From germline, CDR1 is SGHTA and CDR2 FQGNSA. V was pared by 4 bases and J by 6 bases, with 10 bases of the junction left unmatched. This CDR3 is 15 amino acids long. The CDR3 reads CASSSSLTGADGYTF. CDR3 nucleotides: TGTGCCAGCAGCTCATCCCTGACAGGGGCGGATGGCTACACCTTC.

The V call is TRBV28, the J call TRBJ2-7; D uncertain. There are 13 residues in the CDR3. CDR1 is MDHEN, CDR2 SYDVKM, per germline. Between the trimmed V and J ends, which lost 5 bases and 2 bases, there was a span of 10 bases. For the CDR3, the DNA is TGTGCCAGCAGTCCCCCGGTAACCTACGAGCAGTACTTC. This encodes CASSPPVTYEQYF.

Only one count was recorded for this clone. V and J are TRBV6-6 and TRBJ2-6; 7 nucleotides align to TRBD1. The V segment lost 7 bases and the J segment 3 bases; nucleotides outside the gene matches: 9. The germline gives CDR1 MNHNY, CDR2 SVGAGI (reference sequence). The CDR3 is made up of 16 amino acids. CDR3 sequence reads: CASIPRGSVGANVLTF. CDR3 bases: TGTGCCAGCATTCCCAGGGGGTCGGTTGGGGCCAACGTCCTGACTTTC.

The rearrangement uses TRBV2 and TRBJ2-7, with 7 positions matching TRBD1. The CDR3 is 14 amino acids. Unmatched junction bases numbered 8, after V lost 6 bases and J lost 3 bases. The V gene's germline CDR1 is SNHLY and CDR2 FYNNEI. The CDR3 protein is CASRVTGIDYEQYF. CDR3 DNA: TGTGCCAGCAGGGTGACAGGGATTGACTACGAGCAGTACTTC.

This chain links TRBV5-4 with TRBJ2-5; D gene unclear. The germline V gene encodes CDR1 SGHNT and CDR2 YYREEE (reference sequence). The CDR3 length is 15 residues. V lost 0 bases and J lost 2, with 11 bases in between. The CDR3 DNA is TGTGCCAGCAGCTTGGGAGACATAGGACAAGAGACCCAGTACTTC. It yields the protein CASSLGDIGQETQYF.

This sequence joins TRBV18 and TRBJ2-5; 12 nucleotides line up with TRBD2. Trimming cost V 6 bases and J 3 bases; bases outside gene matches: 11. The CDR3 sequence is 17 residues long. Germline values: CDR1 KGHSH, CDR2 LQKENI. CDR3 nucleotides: TGTGCCAGCTCGCGTCCTCGGACTAGCGGGACTAAAGAGACCCAGTACTTC. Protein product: CASSRPRTSGTKETQYF.

The CDR3 is CASSPRGLAGVGQYF. CDR3 in DNA: TGTGCCAGCAGCCCGCGAGGACTAGCGGGAGTCGGACAGTACTTC. J is TRBJ2-7 and V is TRBV14; TRBD2 aligns across 13 bases. Germline CDR1 SGHDN, CDR2 FVKESK. The CDR3 has 15 residues. The V segment lost 4 bases and the J segment 10 bases; nucleotides outside the gene matches: 10.

CDR3 sequence reads: CASSSTATGNTIYF. As DNA, the CDR3 is TGTGCCAGCAGCTCGACAGCAACTGGAAACACCATATATTTT. The chain combines TRBV7-3 with TRBJ1-3; the D gene is possibly TRBD1 (5 bases). The V end was cut by 4 bases, the J end by 2 bases, with 9 bases between. This CDR3 has 14 amino acids. The germline V gene has CDR1 SGHTA and CDR2 FQGTGA.

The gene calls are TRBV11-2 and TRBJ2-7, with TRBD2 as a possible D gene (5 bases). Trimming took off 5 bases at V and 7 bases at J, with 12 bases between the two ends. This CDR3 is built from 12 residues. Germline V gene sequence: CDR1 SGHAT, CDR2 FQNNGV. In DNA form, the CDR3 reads TGTGCCAGCAGCAACACGCGCGGGGAGCAGTACTTC. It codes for CASSNTRGEQYF.

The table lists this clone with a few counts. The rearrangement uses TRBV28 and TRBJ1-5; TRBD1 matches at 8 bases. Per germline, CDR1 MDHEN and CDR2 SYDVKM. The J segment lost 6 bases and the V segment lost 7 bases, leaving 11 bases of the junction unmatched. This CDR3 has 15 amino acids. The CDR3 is CASTLRQGRSQPQHF. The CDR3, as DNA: TGTGCCAGCACTTTGAGACAGGGGAGGTCTCAGCCCCAGCATTTT.

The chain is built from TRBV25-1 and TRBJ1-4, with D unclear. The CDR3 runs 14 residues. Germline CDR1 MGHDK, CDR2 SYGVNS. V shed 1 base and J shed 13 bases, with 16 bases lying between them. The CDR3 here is CASSESRGGGGLFF. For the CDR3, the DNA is TGTGCCAGCAGTGAATCTAGAGGTGGCGGAGGACTGTTTTTT.

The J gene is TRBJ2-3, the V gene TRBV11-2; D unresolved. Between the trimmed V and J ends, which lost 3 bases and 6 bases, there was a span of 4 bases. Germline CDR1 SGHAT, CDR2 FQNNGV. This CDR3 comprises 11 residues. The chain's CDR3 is CASSFFDTQYF. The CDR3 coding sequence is TGTGCCAGCAGCTTCTTTGATACGCAGTATTTT.

The CDR3 here is CASRPSDREAFF. DNA for the CDR3: TGCGCCAGCAGGCCCTCGGACAGGGAGGCTTTCTTT. The chain recombines TRBV5-1 with TRBJ1-1, with 8 bases identical to TRBD1. The germline V gene encodes CDR1 SGHRS and CDR2 YFSETQ. The CDR3 length is 12 residues. V lost 5 bases, J lost 11 bases, and 8 bases stayed unmatched.

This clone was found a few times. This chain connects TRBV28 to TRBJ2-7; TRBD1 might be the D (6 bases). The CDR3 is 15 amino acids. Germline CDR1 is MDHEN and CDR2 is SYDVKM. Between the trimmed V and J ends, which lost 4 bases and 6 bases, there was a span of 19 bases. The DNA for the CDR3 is TGTGCCAGCAGTTCACCCCAGGGGATGGTCCGCGAGCAGTACTTC. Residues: CASSSPQGMVREQYF. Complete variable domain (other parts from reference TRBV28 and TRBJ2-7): DVKVTQSSRYLVKRTGEKVFLECVQDMDHENMFWYRQDPGLGLRLIYFSYDVKMKEKGDIPEGYSVSREKKERFSLILESASTNQTSMYLCASSSPQGMVREQYFGPGTRLTVT.

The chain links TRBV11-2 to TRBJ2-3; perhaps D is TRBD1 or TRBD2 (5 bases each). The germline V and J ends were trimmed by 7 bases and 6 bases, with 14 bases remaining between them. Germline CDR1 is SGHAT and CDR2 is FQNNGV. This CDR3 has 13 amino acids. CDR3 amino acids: CASNAGTGDTQYF. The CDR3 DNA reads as TGTGCCAGCAACGCAGGGACGGGGGATACGCAGTATTTT.